The 14 T cell receptor beta chains listed next were all sequenced from one sample in a study of cytomegalovirus exposure and HLA in healthy donors. Vbeta (60) and Jbeta (13) primers were used in the PCR. TCRdb's table, derived via immunoSEQ multiplex PCR, lists solely in-frame clones and lacks some. The repertoire has about 170,000 clones, less than 90% of them found once; the top ten carry roughly 4.5%. The sequencing sample was made of PBMCs. These receptor sequences come from a woman in her fifties or sixties in good health and CMV-seropositive.

The chain employs TRBV7-3 and TRBJ2-2, with 9 bases that match TRBD1. The germline gives CDR1 SGHTA, CDR2 FQGTGA. CDR3 length: 17 residues. Germline trimming cut 1 base from V and 2 bases from J; bases unmatched to any gene: 5. The CDR3 region is CASSLSLGQGNTGELFF. CDR3 sequence (DNA): TGTGCCAGCAGCTTAAGTTTGGGACAGGGTAACACCGGGGAGCTGTTTTTT.

The genes are TRBV27 and TRBJ2-2; 7 bases match TRBD2. Losses at the gene ends were 5 bases for V and 4 bases for J; bases not matched to a gene: 10. The CDR3 contains 16 residues. Looked up from germline, CDR1 is MNHEY and CDR2 is SMNVEV (reference sequence). The CDR3 reads CASSARDYTLTGELFF. CDR3 nucleotides: TGTGCCAGCAGTGCGCGGGACTACACTCTCACCGGGGAGCTGTTTTTT.

This clone was seen a single time. This chain uses TRBV4-3 with TRBJ1-3; D unresolved. Trimming cost V 0 bases and J 2 bases, with 11 bases left between them. The germline gives CDR1 LGHNA, CDR2 YSLEER. The CDR3 consists of 16 residues. The CDR3 DNA sequence: TGCGCCAGCAGCCAAGATATGAGTGCTACTGGAAACACCATATATTTT. The encoded protein is CASSQDMSATGNTIYF.

CDR3 sequence (DNA): TGCGCCAGCAGCTTAGCGGGGGGTGAAAATGAGCAGTTCTTC. This translates into CASSLAGGENEQFF. The gene calls are TRBV5-1 and TRBJ2-1, with 9 bases lining up with TRBD2. Germline trimming cut 2 bases from V and 7 bases from J; bases unmatched to any gene: 4. Germline V gives CDR1 SGHRS, CDR2 YFSETQ. The CDR3 contains 14 residues.

In regard to this clone: Other DNA sequences of this sample code for an identical CDR3. V is TRBV28 and J is TRBJ2-7; a possible D gene is TRBD1 (6 bases). Germline V gene lookup returns CDR1 MDHEN and CDR2 SYDVKM. The CDR3 length is 12 residues. The ends were cut back, 3 bases at V and 4 bases at J, with 7 bases in the middle. The CDR3 bases are TGTGCCAGCAGTTTGAGGGGGTACGAGCAGTACTTC. This encodes CASSLRGYEQYF.

The CDR3 DNA reads as TGTGCCAGTAGTAAAGCCAGGGATAATTCACCCCTCCACTTT. Its translation: CASSKARDNSPLHF. The chain is built from TRBV19 and TRBJ1-6; D is perhaps TRBD1 (5 bases). Deletions cut 4 bases from V and 5 bases from J, with 9 bases between. CDR3 length: 14 residues. The germline CDR1 and CDR2 sequences are LNHDA and SQIVND (reference sequence).

In this sample, this clone turned up a few times. V gene TRBV4-3 combines with J gene TRBJ1-5; 9 nucleotides agree with TRBD1. J lost 7 bases, V lost 0 bases, and 7 bases had no gene match. In germline, CDR1 is LGHNA, CDR2 YSLEER. The CDR3 is made up of 16 amino acids. The CDR3 sequence is CASSQDWTGVSQPQHF. The CDR3 DNA reads as TGCGCCAGCAGCCAAGACTGGACAGGGGTTTCCCAGCCCCAGCATTTT.

The chain has TRBV27 and TRBJ1-5; possibly TRBD1 for D (6 bases). Between the trimmed V and J ends, which lost 6 bases and 6 bases, there was a span of 12 bases. The CDR3 is 13 residues long. Germline-derived CDR1 and CDR2 are MNHEY and SMNVEV (reference sequence). The CDR3 sequence: CASSQGIGQPQHF. CDR3 bases: TGTGCCAGCAGCCAGGGGATAGGTCAGCCCCAGCATTTT.

The DNA for the CDR3 is TGTGCCAGTAGCCAACTGACAGGGGGCGCCTACGAGCAGTACTTC. Its protein product is CASSQLTGGAYEQYF. This sequence joins TRBV19 and TRBJ2-7; 10 nucleotides line up with TRBD1. Germline V gives CDR1 LNHDA, CDR2 SQIVND (reference sequence). The CDR3 has 15 amino acids. J gave up 2 bases and V 6 bases, and 7 bases lay outside the gene matches.

J is TRBJ2-3 and V is TRBV11-1; 10 nucleotides line up with TRBD1. Trimming removed 8 bases from V and 4 bases from J; junction bases left unmatched: 9. The CDR3 spans 15 residues. Germline V gene lookup returns CDR1 SGHAT and CDR2 FQDESV (reference sequence). The CDR3 coding sequence is TGTGCCAGCGCGAGACAGGGGGCGCACGCAGATACGCAGTATTTT. Protein product: CASARQGAHADTQYF.

The chain has TRBV14 and TRBJ2-1, with TRBD1 as a possible D gene (6 bases). V was shortened by 0 bases and J by 0 bases, with 21 bases between the two germline ends. CDR1 and CDR2 (germline): SGHDN, FVKESK. There are 20 residues in the CDR3. This chain's CDR3 is CASSQDDGGRPISSYNEQFF. CDR3 nucleotides: TGTGCCAGCAGCCAAGATGATGGGGGCCGGCCGATCAGCTCCTACAATGAGCAGTTCTTC.

The rearrangement uses TRBV7-2 and TRBJ2-3; 8 positions match TRBD1. This CDR3 has 15 amino acids. Germline-derived CDR1 and CDR2 are SGHTA and FQGNSA. V shed 5 bases and J 4 bases; nucleotides not matched to a gene: 8. This CDR3 is CASSPTVTGADTQYF. The CDR3 DNA reads TGTGCCAGCAGCCCGACGGTGACAGGGGCAGATACGCAGTATTTT. Full variable domain (outside the CDR3, taken from reference TRBV7-2 and TRBJ2-3): GAGVSQSPSNKVTEKGKDVELRCDPISGHTALYWYRQSLGQGLEFLIYFQGNSAPDKSGLPSDRFSAERTGGSVSTLTIQRTQQEDSAVYLCASSPTVTGADTQYFGPGTRLTVL.

This chain joins TRBV5-1 and TRBJ2-5; 8 nucleotides agree with TRBD1. The germline V gene encodes CDR1 SGHRS and CDR2 YFSETQ. Losses at the gene ends were 4 bases for V and 1 base for J; bases not matched to a gene: 9. The CDR3 is 16 residues long. DNA of the CDR3: TGCGCCAGCAGCCCGGACCCAGGGGGCCGCCAAGAGACCCAGTACTTC. Protein product: CASSPDPGGRQETQYF.

On this clone itself: An end of the junction differs from the germline gene, which may be a read error. The genes are TRBV7-9 and TRBJ2-7, with TRBD2 matching 9 bases. The CDR3 is 17 residues long. CDR1 is SEHNR, CDR2 FQNEAQ, per germline (reference sequence). The CDR3 sequence: CPSSQPEGWREGHEQYF. The CDR3 coding sequence is TGTCCCAGCAGCCAGCCCGAGGGCTGGCGGGAGGGCCACGAGCAGTACTTC.